This is a list of T cell receptor beta chains from one sample in a study of blood T cell repertoires in COVID-19. Clones were sequenced by immunoSEQ multiplex PCR, and TCRdb holds only the in-frame ones, with some missing. The sample lists 450,000 to 500,000 clones; roughly 88% were seen once. The specimen was peripheral blood. The receptors originated from a human donor in a cohort sampled during active COVID-19. The CDR3 runs from the conserved cysteine through the conserved F or W. The order of the fields is V gene, D gene, J gene, clone size, CDR3 protein, CDR3 DNA. A D gene is named only where the DNA matches it firmly. Size values are once, few and many counts, or a class for expanded clones, and some rows have none.

V gene: TRBV29-1
D gene: TRBD1
J gene: TRBJ2-3
clone size: once
CDR3 protein: CSLGQDTDTQYF
CDR3 DNA: TGCAGCCTTGGACAGGACACAGATACGCAGTATTTT

V gene: TRBV6-5
D gene: .
J gene: TRBJ2-7
clone size: .
CDR3 protein: CASSYGRQDYEQYF
CDR3 DNA: TGTGCCAGCAGTTACGGGAGACAGGACTACGAGCAGTACTTC

V gene: TRBV7-9
D gene: .
J gene: TRBJ2-3
clone size: .
CDR3 protein: CASSLFPGLGTDTQYF
CDR3 DNA: TGTGCCAGCAGCTTATTCCCAGGCCTTGGCACAGATACGCAGTATTTT

V gene: TRBV6-1
D gene: TRBD2
J gene: TRBJ2-2
clone size: .
CDR3 protein: CASSEGGGAGDTGELFF
CDR3 DNA: TGTGCCAGCAGTGAAGGGGGGGGAGCGGGAGACACCGGGGAGCTGTTTTTT

V gene: TRBV19
D gene: .
J gene: TRBJ2-1
clone size: .
CDR3 protein: CASSITPVNEQFF
CDR3 DNA: TGTGCCAGTAGTATAACCCCGGTCAATGAGCAGTTCTTC

V gene: TRBV10-3
D gene: TRBD1
J gene: TRBJ1-1
clone size: .
CDR3 protein: CAISESTGEGTEAFF
CDR3 DNA: TGTGCCATCAGTGAGTCCACAGGGGAAGGGACTGAAGCTTTCTTT

V gene: TRBV27
D gene: TRBD2
J gene: TRBJ2-7
clone size: .
CDR3 protein: CAAGLAGNYEQYF
CDR3 DNA: TGTGCCGCCGGACTAGCGGGTAACTACGAGCAGTACTTC

V gene: TRBV11-3
D gene: .
J gene: TRBJ2-3
clone size: .
CDR3 protein: CASSQGLSTDTQYF
CDR3 DNA: TGTGCCAGCAGCCAAGGACTTAGCACAGATACGCAGTATTTT

V gene: TRBV14
D gene: .
J gene: TRBJ2-4
clone size: .
CDR3 protein: CASSQTFGLAPTGENIQYF
CDR3 DNA: TGTGCCAGCAGCCAGACTTTCGGGCTAGCGCCAACTGGGGAAAACATTCAGTACTTC

V gene: TRBV11-3
D gene: .
J gene: TRBJ2-3
clone size: .
CDR3 protein: CASSRRTDPDTQYF
CDR3 DNA: TGTGCCAGCAGCCGGAGGACAGACCCAGATACGCAGTATTTT

V gene: TRBV20-1
D gene: .
J gene: TRBJ1-5
clone size: .
CDR3 protein: CSATDSAGQPQHF
CDR3 DNA: TGCAGTGCTACTGACAGTGCGGGTCAGCCCCAGCATTTT

V gene: TRBV11-2
D gene: TRBD1
J gene: TRBJ1-3
clone size: .
CDR3 protein: CASSFPGTGFYGTIYF
CDR3 DNA: TGTGCCAGCAGCTTCCCCGGGACAGGATTTTACGGCACCATATATTTT

V gene: TRBV20-1
D gene: TRBD2
J gene: TRBJ2-5
clone size: .
CDR3 protein: CSSKGRDTQYF
CDR3 DNA: TGCAGTTCGAAGGGGAGGGATACCCAGTACTTC

V gene: TRBV5-1
D gene: TRBD1
J gene: TRBJ1-3
clone size: .
CDR3 protein: CASSITGTGTRSGNTIYF
CDR3 DNA: TGCGCCAGCAGCATCACCGGGACAGGGACCCGCTCTGGAAACACCATATATTTT

V gene: TRBV19
D gene: .
J gene: TRBJ2-1
clone size: .
CDR3 protein: CASSIDLSSYNEQFF
CDR3 DNA: TGTGCCAGTAGTATAGACCTTAGCTCCTACAATGAGCAGTTCTTC

V gene: TRBV6-1
D gene: .
J gene: TRBJ1-1
clone size: .
CDR3 protein: CASSEVRGIAEAFF
CDR3 DNA: TGTGCCAGCAGTGAAGTCCGGGGGATCGCTGAAGCTTTCTTT

V gene: TRBV6-5
D gene: TRBD1
J gene: TRBJ1-1
clone size: .
CDR3 protein: CASRPTGDEAFF
CDR3 DNA: TGTGCCAGCAGACCTACAGGGGATGAAGCTTTCTTT

V gene: TRBV20-1
D gene: .
J gene: TRBJ1-6
clone size: .
CDR3 protein: CSASLLGQGTSPLHF
CDR3 DNA: TGCAGTGCTAGTCTTCTGGGGCAGGGGACTTCACCCCTCCACTTT

V gene: TRBV19
D gene: .
J gene: TRBJ2-5
clone size: once
CDR3 protein: CASSIKEQGDGQTQYF
CDR3 DNA: TGTGCCAGTAGTATAAAGGAACAGGGTGACGGACAGACCCAGTACTTC

V gene: TRBV24-1
D gene: .
J gene: TRBJ2-5
clone size: .
CDR3 protein: CATSDRGAGETQYF
CDR3 DNA: TGTGCCACCAGTGATCGGGGGGCTGGGGAGACCCAGTACTTC

V gene: TRBV7-2
D gene: TRBD1
J gene: TRBJ2-1
clone size: .
CDR3 protein: CASIMGTGVFGEQFF
CDR3 DNA: TGTGCCAGCATCATGGGGACAGGGGTCTTTGGTGAGCAGTTCTTC

V gene: TRBV28
D gene: .
J gene: TRBJ2-7
clone size: few
CDR3 protein: CAINRVSYEQYF
CDR3 DNA: TGTGCCATCAACAGGGTTTCCTACGAGCAGTACTTC